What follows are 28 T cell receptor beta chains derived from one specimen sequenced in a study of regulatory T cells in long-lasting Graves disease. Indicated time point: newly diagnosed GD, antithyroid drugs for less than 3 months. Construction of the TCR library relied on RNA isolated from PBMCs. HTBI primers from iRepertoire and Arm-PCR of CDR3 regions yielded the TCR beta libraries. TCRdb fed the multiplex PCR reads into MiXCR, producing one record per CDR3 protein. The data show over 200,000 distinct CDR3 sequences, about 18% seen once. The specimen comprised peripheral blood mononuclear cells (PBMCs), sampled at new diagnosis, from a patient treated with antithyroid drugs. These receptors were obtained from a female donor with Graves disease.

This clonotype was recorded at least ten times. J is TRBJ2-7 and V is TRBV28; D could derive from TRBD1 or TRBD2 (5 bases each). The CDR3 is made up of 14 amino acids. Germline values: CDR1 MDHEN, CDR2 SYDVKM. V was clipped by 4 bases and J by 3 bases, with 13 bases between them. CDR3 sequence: CASSSPGPIYEQYF. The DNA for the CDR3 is TGTGCCAGCAGTTCTCCGGGACCCATCTACGAGCAGTACTTC.

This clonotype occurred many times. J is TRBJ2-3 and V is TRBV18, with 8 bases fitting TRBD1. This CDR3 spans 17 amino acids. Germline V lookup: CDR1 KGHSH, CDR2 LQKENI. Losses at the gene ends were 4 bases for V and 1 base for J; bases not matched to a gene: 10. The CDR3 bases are TGTGCCAGCTCACGGGACAGGACCCCCCTCGGCACAGATACGCAGTATTTT. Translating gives CASSRDRTPLGTDTQYF.

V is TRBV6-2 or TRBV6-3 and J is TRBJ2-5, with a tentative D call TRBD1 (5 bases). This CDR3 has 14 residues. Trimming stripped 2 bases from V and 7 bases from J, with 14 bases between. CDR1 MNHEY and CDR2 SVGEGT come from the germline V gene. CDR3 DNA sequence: TGTGCCAGCAGTTACGAGCGTGCCCAGGGGACCCAGTACTTC. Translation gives CASSYERAQGTQYF.

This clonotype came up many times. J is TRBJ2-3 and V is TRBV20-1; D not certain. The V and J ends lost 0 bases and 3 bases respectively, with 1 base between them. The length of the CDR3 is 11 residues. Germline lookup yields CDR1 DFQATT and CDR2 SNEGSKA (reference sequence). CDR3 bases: TGCAGTGCTAGAGATACAGATACGCAGTATTTT. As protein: CSARDTDTQYF.

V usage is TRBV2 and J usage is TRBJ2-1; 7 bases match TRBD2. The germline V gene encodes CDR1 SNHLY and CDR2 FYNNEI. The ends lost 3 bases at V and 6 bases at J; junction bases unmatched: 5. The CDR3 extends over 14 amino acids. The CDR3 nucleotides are TGTGCCAGCAGTGAGCGGGGGTGGGGCAATGAGCAGTTCTTC. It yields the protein CASSERGWGNEQFF.

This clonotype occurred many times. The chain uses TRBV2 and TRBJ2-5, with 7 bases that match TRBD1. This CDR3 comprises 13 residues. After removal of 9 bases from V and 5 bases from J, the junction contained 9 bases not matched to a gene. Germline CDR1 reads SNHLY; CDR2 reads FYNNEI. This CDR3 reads CARTGTEAETQYF. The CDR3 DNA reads TGTGCCAGAACCGGGACAGAGGCGGAGACCCAGTACTTC.

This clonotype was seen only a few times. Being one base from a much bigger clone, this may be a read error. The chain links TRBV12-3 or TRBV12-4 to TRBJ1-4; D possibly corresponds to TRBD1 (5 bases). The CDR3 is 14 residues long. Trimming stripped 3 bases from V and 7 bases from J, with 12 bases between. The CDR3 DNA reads TGTGCCAGCAGTTTCACAGGCTATAGTGAAAAACTGTTTTTT. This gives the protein CASSFTGYSEKLFF.

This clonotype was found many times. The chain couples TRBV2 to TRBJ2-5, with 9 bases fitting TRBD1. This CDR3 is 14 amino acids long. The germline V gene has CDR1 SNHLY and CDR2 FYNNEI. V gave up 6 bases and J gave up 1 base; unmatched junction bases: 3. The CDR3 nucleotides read TGTGCCAGCAGAGAGGACAGGGGCCAAGAGACCCAGTACTTC. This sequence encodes CASREDRGQETQYF.

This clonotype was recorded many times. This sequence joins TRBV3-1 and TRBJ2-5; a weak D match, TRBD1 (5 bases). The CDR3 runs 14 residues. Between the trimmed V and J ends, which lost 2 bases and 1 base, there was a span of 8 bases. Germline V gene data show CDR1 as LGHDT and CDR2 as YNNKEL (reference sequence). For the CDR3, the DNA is TGTGCCAGCAGCCAACAGGACACCCAAGAGACCCAGTACTTC. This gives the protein CASSQQDTQETQYF.

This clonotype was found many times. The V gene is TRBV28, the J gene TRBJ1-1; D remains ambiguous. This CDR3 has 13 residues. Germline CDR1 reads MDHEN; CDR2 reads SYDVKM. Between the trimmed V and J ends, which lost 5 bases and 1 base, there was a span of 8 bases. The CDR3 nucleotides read TGTGCCAGCAGTCCAACAAGGAACACTGAAGCTTTCTTT. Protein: CASSPTRNTEAFF. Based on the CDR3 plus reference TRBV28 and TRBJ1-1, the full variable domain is DVKVTQSSRYLVKRTGEKVFLECVQDMDHENMFWYRQDPGLGLRLIYFSYDVKMKEKGDIPEGYSVSREKKERFSLILESASTNQTSMYLCASSPTRNTEAFFGQGTRLTVV.

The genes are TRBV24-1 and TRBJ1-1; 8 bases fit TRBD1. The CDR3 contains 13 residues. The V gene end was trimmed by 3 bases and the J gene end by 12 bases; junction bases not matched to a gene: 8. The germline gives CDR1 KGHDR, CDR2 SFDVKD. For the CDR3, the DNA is TGTGCCACCAGTGATCGGGACAGGAGGCGGACTTTCTTT. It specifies CATSDRDRRRTFF.

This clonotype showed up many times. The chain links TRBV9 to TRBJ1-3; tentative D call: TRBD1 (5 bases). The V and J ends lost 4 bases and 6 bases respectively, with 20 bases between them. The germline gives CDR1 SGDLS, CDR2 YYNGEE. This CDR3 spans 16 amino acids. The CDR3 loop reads CASSTRVGGVANTIYF. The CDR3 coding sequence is TGTGCCAGCAGCACCCGAGTGGGGGGGGTCGCAAACACCATATATTTT.

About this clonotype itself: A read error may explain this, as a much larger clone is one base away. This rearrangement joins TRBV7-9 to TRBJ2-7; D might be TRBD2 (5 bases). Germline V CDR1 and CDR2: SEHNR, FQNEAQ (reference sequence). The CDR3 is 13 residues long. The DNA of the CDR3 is TGTGCCAGCAGCGTAGCGTCGGGGTCCGAGCAGTACTTC. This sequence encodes CASSVASGSEQYF.

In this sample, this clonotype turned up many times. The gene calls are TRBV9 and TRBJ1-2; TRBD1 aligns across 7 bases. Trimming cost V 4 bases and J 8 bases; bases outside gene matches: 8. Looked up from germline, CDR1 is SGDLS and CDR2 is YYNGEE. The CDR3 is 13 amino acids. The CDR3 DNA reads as TGTGCCAGCAGCTCGACAGGGTTGCGAGGCTACACCTTC. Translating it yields CASSSTGLRGYTF.

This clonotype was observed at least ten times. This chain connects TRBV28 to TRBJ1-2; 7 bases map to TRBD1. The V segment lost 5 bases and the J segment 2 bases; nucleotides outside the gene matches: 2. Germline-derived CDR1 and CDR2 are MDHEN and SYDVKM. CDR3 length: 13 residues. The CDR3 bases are TGTGCCAGCAGTGAGGGACAGAACTATGGCTACACCTTC. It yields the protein CASSEGQNYGYTF.

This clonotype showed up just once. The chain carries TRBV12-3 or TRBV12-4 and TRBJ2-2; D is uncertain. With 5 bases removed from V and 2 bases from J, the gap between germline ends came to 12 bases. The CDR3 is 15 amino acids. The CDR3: CASSPWQVNTGELFF. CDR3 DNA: TGTGCCAGCAGTCCCTGGCAGGTTAACACCGGGGAGCTGTTTTTT.

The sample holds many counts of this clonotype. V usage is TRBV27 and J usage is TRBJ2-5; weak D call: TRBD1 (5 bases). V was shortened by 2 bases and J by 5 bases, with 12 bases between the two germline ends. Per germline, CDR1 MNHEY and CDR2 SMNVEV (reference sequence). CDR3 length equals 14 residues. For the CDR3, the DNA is TGTGCCAGCAGTTTAGCCGGGCCAGGGGAGACCCAGTACTTC. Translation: CASSLAGPGETQYF.

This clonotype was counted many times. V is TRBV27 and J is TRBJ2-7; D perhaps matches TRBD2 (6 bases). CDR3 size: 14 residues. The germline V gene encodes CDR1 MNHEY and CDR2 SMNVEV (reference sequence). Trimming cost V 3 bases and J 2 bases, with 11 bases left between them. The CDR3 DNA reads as TGTGCCAGCAGTTTGGGTAGCGGAGCCTACGAGCAGTACTTC. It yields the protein CASSLGSGAYEQYF.

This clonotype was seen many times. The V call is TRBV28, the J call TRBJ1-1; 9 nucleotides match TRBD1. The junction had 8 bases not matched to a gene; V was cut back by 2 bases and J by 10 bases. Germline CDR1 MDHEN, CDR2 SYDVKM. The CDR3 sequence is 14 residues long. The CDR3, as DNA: TGTGCCAGCAGTTTAATCCGGGACAGGGTTGGAGCTTTCTTT. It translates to CASSLIRDRVGAFF.

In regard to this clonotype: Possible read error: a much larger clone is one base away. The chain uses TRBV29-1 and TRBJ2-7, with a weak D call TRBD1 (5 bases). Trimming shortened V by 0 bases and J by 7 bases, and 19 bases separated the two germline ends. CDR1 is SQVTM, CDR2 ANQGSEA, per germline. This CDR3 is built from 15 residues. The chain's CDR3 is CSVEERGSGESEQYF. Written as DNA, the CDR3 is TGCAGCGTTGAAGAAAGGGGTTCAGGCGAGAGTGAGCAGTACTTC.

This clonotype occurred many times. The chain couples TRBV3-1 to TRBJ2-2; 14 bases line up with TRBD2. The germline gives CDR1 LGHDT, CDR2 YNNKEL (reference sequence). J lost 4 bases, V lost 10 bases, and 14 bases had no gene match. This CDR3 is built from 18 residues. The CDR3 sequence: CATRSGTSGRWGTGELFF. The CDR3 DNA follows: TGTGCCACCCGGTCCGGGACTAGCGGGAGATGGGGCACCGGGGAGCTGTTTTTT.

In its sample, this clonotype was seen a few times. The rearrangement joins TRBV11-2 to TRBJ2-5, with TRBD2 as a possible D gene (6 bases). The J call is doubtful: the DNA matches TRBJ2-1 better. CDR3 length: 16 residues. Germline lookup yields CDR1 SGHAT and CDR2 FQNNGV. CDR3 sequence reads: CASSFLKGSGVNEQFF. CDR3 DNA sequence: TGTGCCAGCAGCTTCCTTAAAGGGTCGGGAGTGAATGAGCAGTTCTTC.

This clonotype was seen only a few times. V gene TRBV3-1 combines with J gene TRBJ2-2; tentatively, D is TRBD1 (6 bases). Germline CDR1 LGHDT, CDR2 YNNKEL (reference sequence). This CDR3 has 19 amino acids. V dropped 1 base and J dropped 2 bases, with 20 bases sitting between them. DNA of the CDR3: TGTGCCAGCAGCCAAGTTAGCCTGGGAGAGGGGGTTAACACCGGGGAGCTGTTTTTT. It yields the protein CASSQVSLGEGVNTGELFF.

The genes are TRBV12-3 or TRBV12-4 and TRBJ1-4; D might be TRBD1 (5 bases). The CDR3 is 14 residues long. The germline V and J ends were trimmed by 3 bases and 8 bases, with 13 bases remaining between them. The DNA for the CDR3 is TGTGCCAGCAGTTTCTTGCCAGGGTCCGAAAAACTGTTTTTT. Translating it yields CASSFLPGSEKLFF.

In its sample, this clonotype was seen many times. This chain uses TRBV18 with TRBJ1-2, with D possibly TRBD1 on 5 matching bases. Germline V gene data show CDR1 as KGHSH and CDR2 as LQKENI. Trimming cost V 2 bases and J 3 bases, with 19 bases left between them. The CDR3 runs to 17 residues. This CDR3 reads CASSPYIPRQWDYGYTF. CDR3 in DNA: TGTGCCAGCTCACCATATATACCCCGACAGTGGGACTATGGCTACACCTTC.

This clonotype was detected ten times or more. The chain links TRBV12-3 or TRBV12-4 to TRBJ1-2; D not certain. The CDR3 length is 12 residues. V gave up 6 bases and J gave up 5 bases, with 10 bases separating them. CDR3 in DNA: TGTGCCAGCAGCTTAACGGGGTATGGCTACACCTTC. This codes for CASSLTGYGYTF.

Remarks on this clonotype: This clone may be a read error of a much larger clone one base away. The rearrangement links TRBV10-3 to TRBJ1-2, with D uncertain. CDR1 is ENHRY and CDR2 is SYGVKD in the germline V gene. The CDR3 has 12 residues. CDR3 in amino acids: CAISEKIDGYAF. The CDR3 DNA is TGTGCCATCAGTGAGAAGATCGATGGCTACGCCTTC.

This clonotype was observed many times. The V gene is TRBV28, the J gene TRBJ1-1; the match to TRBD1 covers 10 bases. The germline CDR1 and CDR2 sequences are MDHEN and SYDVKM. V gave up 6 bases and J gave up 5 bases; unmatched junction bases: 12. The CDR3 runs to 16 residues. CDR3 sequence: CASSPGQGPWETEAFF. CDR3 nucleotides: TGTGCCAGCAGCCCGGGACAGGGGCCGTGGGAGACTGAAGCTTTCTTT.